Following are 31 T cell receptor beta chains from one sample sequenced in a study of early T cells in non-severe SARS-CoV-2 infection. TCRdb fed the 5' RACE reads into MiXCR, producing one record per CDR3 protein. This sample has roughly 120,000 distinct CDR3 sequences, with approximately 15% found just once. Sequenced input: whole blood. These receptors all stem from an adult who was a healthcare worker with PCR-confirmed SARS-CoV-2 infection or an uninfected control (not recorded which).

This clonotype came up a few times. The chain joins TRBV3-1 to TRBJ2-3, with D tentatively TRBD2 (5 bases). Trimming shortened V by 1 base and J by 4 bases, and 9 bases separated the two germline ends. This CDR3 is 14 amino acids long. Germline assignment: CDR1 LGHDT and CDR2 YNNKEL (reference sequence). CDR3 sequence: CASSQVGVADTQYF. DNA of the CDR3: TGTGCCAGCAGCCAAGTCGGGGTTGCAGATACGCAGTATTTT.

The chain uses TRBV12-3 or TRBV12-4 and TRBJ1-4, with D maybe TRBD1 (6 bases). The CDR3 has 14 amino acids. The germline V and J ends were trimmed by 6 bases and 7 bases, with 15 bases remaining between them. CDR3 protein: CASRGTLTGEKLFF. The CDR3 DNA reads as TGTGCCAGCAGAGGGACATTAACGGGTGAAAAACTGTTTTTT.

In its sample, this clonotype was seen a few times. The chain carries TRBV12-3 or TRBV12-4 and TRBJ2-1; 10 nucleotides agree with TRBD2. V gave up 10 bases and J gave up 7 bases; unmatched junction bases: 13. CDR3 size: 15 residues. The CDR3 nucleotides read TGTGCCACTCAAACGTGGAGCGGGGGGGCGAATGAGCAGTTCTTC. The encoded protein is CATQTWSGGANEQFF.

The chain links TRBV2 to TRBJ2-7; no reliable D call. The CDR3 runs 11 residues. Germline V gene data show CDR1 as SNHLY and CDR2 as FYNNEI. Deletions cut 8 bases from V and 2 bases from J, with 7 bases between. The CDR3: CASWATYEQYF. CDR3 bases: TGTGCCAGCTGGGCCACCTACGAGCAGTACTTC.

The chain recombines TRBV5-1 with TRBJ1-6; no firm D call. CDR1 is SGHRS, CDR2 YFSETQ, per germline. CDR3 length equals 13 residues. Trimming left V 0 bases short and J 8 bases short, with 6 bases between. The DNA for the CDR3 is TGCGCCAGCAGCTTGGAGTGGGATTCACCCCTCCACTTT. The encoded protein is CASSLEWDSPLHF.

The table lists this clonotype with a few counts. The chain is built from TRBV2 and TRBJ2-3; D not resolved. Trimming took 4 bases from V and 9 from J, leaving 11 bases between them. Germline V gives CDR1 SNHLY, CDR2 FYNNEI. This CDR3 is built from 12 residues. In DNA, the CDR3 is TGTGCCAGCAGTGGGGCTACCAAGACGCAGTATTTT. Protein sequence: CASSGATKTQYF. The complete variable domain, with remaining parts taken from reference TRBV2 and TRBJ2-3, reads EPEVTQTPSHQVTQMGQEVILRCVPISNHLYFYWYRQILGQKVEFLVSFYNNEISEKSEIFDDQFSVERPDGSNFTLKIRSTKLEDSAMYFCASSGATKTQYFGPGTRLTVL.

The genes are TRBV9 and TRBJ2-1; 12 positions match TRBD2. There are 14 residues in the CDR3. The trim removed 3 bases at V and 8 bases at J, leaving 3 bases unmatched. Germline V gene lookup returns CDR1 SGDLS and CDR2 YYNGEE. CDR3 DNA: TGTGCCAGCAGCGCTAGCGGGGGGGCCGATGAGCAGTTCTTC. It codes for CASSASGGADEQFF.

This chain joins TRBV20-1 and TRBJ1-2; no clear D. CDR3 length: 13 residues. Trimming took off 3 bases at V and 4 bases at J, with 12 bases between the two ends. In germline, CDR1 is DFQATT, CDR2 SNEGSKA (reference sequence). In nucleotides, the CDR3 is TGCAGTGCTAGGACTTACGAGGGCTATGGCTACACCTTC. Its protein product is CSARTYEGYGYTF.

This clonotype was seen more than once but under ten times. The chain couples TRBV3-1 to TRBJ2-3; 9 bases match TRBD2. Germline-derived CDR1 and CDR2 are LGHDT and YNNKEL (reference sequence). With V trimmed by 4 bases and J by 4 bases, 3 bases remained unmatched. The CDR3 has 14 residues. This CDR3 is CASSLGLAADTQYF. CDR3 nucleotides: TGTGCCAGCAGCCTGGGACTAGCTGCAGATACGCAGTATTTT.

The V gene is TRBV6-6, the J gene TRBJ1-2; 7 bases map to TRBD1. The ends lost 5 bases at V and 4 bases at J; junction bases unmatched: 4. Germline CDR1 and CDR2: MNHNY and SVGAGI (reference sequence). CDR3 length: 13 residues. Written as DNA, the CDR3 is TGTGCCAGCAGTCTCCGGGACAGCTATGGCTACACCTTC. Amino acid sequence: CASSLRDSYGYTF.

This clonotype was recorded a few times. This chain uses TRBV3-1 with TRBJ2-5; D is perhaps TRBD2 (5 bases). In germline, CDR1 is LGHDT, CDR2 YNNKEL (reference sequence). The ends were cut back, 4 bases at V and 2 bases at J, with 8 bases in the middle. The CDR3 totals 13 residues. DNA of the CDR3: TGTGCCAGCAGCCGACGGGAACAAGAGACCCAGTACTTC. Translated: CASSRREQETQYF.

This clonotype appeared once. The chain has TRBV5-1 and TRBJ2-5; 7 bases are a match to TRBD2. This CDR3 has 18 residues. The germline gives CDR1 SGHRS, CDR2 YFSETQ. V lost 4 bases, J lost 2 bases, and 17 bases stayed unmatched. The CDR3 region is CASSRRTMLPSGQETQYF. CDR3 coding DNA: TGCGCCAGCAGCCGGAGGACCATGCTCCCTAGCGGACAAGAGACCCAGTACTTC.

The CDR3 spells CASSQDRGETQYF. DNA of the CDR3: TGTGCCAGCAGCCAAGACAGGGGAGAGACCCAGTACTTC. V and J are TRBV4-2 and TRBJ2-5, with a possible D match to TRBD1 (6 bases). Trimming stripped 0 bases from V and 4 bases from J, with 6 bases between. The V gene's germline CDR1 is LGHNA and CDR2 YNFKEQ. This CDR3 is 13 amino acids long.

The chain uses TRBV7-9 and TRBJ1-3; D uncertain. Germline V CDR1 and CDR2: SEHNR, FQNEAQ (reference sequence). V gave up 5 bases and J gave up 8 bases, with 13 bases separating them. The CDR3 extends over 13 amino acids. DNA for the CDR3: TGTGCCAGCAGCCCCGGTCAGGTGCACACCATATATTTT. Translating gives CASSPGQVHTIYF.

The chain uses TRBV29-1 and TRBJ2-5; 7 nucleotides match TRBD2. V trimming: 0 bases; J trimming: 9 bases; junction bases outside the gene matches: 4. Germline CDR1 and CDR2: SQVTM and ANQGSEA. The CDR3 spans 12 residues. The CDR3 here is CSVEESRGAQYF. The CDR3 DNA sequence: TGCAGCGTTGAAGAAAGTCGGGGGGCCCAGTACTTC.

This clonotype showed up just a few times. V and J are TRBV6-1 and TRBJ2-4; the D is unclear. Germline values: CDR1 MNHNS, CDR2 SASEGT. The CDR3 has 17 amino acids. V lost 1 base and J lost 4, with 17 bases in between. The CDR3 coding sequence is TGTGCCAGCAGTGAAGTACCACACCCCCCGAGTAAAAACATTCAGTACTTC. Translating gives CASSEVPHPPSKNIQYF.

This clonotype appeared many times. This chain uses TRBV7-8 with TRBJ1-2, with D possibly TRBD1 on 5 matching bases. V lost 1 base to trimming and J lost 3 bases, with 15 bases between them. The CDR3 loop spans 16 amino acids. Germline CDR1 reads SGHVS; CDR2 reads FQNEAQ. The CDR3 DNA follows: TGTGCCAGCAGCTTAGGGGGAGGGGAGTTTCACTATGGCTACACCTTC. This sequence encodes CASSLGGGEFHYGYTF. Full variable domain (missing parts from reference TRBV7-8 and TRBJ1-2): GAGVSQSPRYKVAKRGQDVALRCDPISGHVSLFWYQQALGQGPEFLTYFQNEAQLDKSGLPSDRFFAERPEGSVSTLKIQRTQQEDSAVYLCASSLGGGEFHYGYTFGSGTRLTVV.

This clonotype was observed a handful of times. V and J are TRBV30 and TRBJ1-3; possibly TRBD1 for D (5 bases). The CDR3 length is 19 residues. Trimming pared 0 bases from V and 1 base from J, leaving 22 bases between. CDR1 is GTSNPN, CDR2 SVGIG, per germline (reference sequence). CDR3 DNA sequence: TGTGCCTGGAGTGTATTTACGGGGGACTTTGGAGTATCTGGAAACACCATATATTTT. This codes for CAWSVFTGDFGVSGNTIYF.

Only one count was recorded for this clonotype. The rearrangement uses TRBV2 and TRBJ2-5, with D possibly matching TRBD1 (6 bases). Trimming shortened V by 8 bases and J by 7 bases, and 20 bases separated the two germline ends. This CDR3 has 14 amino acids. Germline assignment: CDR1 SNHLY and CDR2 FYNNEI. The CDR3 region has the DNA TGTGCCAGCTCCCCCTTGACAGGCGGCGTGACCCAGTACTTC. Protein product: CASSPLTGGVTQYF.

The chain is built from TRBV7-9 and TRBJ1-1; unclear D gene. Trimming took 1 base from V and 9 from J, leaving 3 bases between them. The CDR3 covers 10 residues. CDR1 and CDR2 from the germline V gene are SEHNR and FQNEAQ (reference sequence). The chain's CDR3 is CASSLEKAFF. DNA for the CDR3: TGTGCCAGCAGCTTAGAGAAAGCTTTCTTT. The complete variable domain, with remaining parts taken from reference TRBV7-9 and TRBJ1-1, reads DTGVSQNPRHKITKRGQNVTFRCDPISEHNRLYWYRQTLGQGPEFLTYFQNEAQLEKSRLLSDRFSAERPKGSFSTLEIQRTEQGDSAMYLCASSLEKAFFGQGTRLTVV.

This clonotype was found a few times. This chain uses TRBV7-6 with TRBJ2-7; D is uncertain. The CDR3 covers 14 residues. Trimming removed 1 base at V and 2 bases at J, with 9 bases between. CDR1 SGHVS and CDR2 FNYEAQ come from the germline V gene. In nucleotides, the CDR3 is TGTGCCAGCAGCTTAGGTCGGAGTCCCTACGAGCAGTACTTC. It yields the protein CASSLGRSPYEQYF.

This clonotype was picked up one time. The chain recombines TRBV7-8 with TRBJ2-5, with 13 bases lining up with TRBD2. CDR1 and CDR2 (germline): SGHVS, FQNEAQ. There are 17 residues in the CDR3. The trim removed 5 bases at V and 5 bases at J, leaving 11 bases unmatched. DNA for the CDR3: TGTGCCAGCAGCCCCGGACTAGCGGGGGTGGGGTCCGAGACCCAGTACTTC. Translating gives CASSPGLAGVGSETQYF.

The chain couples TRBV9 to TRBJ2-2; TRBD2 is a possible D gene (6 bases). Trimming cost V 7 bases and J 4 bases, with 11 bases left between them. The CDR3 sequence is 13 residues long. The germline V gene has CDR1 SGDLS and CDR2 YYNGEE. In nucleotides, the CDR3 is TGTGCCAGCGGGGGGTTCCTCACCGGGGAGCTGTTTTTT. The encoded protein is CASGGFLTGELFF.

J is TRBJ2-3 and V is TRBV6-6; D gene uncertain. Trimming shortened V by 6 bases and J by 1 base, and 8 bases separated the two germline ends. Germline V CDR1 and CDR2: MNHNY, SVGAGI (reference sequence). The CDR3 covers 13 residues. In DNA, the CDR3 is TGTGCCAGCAGGCCCGGTGGCACAGATACGCAGTATTTT. As protein: CASRPGGTDTQYF.

This clonotype was recorded many times. The chain employs TRBV6-1 and TRBJ1-4; 9 bases match TRBD1. The V gene's germline CDR1 is MNHNS and CDR2 SASEGT. There are 15 residues in the CDR3. V was pared by 3 bases and J by 3 bases, with 2 bases of the junction left unmatched. In DNA form, the CDR3 reads TGTGCCAGCAGTGATTACAGGGGGCCTAATGAAAAACTGTTTTTT. Translation gives CASSDYRGPNEKLFF.

This clonotype has only a few counts. This rearrangement joins TRBV4-2 to TRBJ2-1, with 10 positions matching TRBD2. Per the germline V gene, CDR1 is LGHNA and CDR2 is YNFKEQ. After removal of 0 bases from V and 3 bases from J, the junction contained 5 bases not matched to a gene. CDR3 length: 17 residues. The CDR3 nucleotides are TGTGCCAGCAGCCAAGACCTTACTAGCGGGGTCTACAATGAGCAGTTCTTC. Translated: CASSQDLTSGVYNEQFF.

This chain connects TRBV5-5 to TRBJ1-1; TRBD1 might be the D (6 bases). The V end was cut by 0 bases, the J end by 0 bases, with 18 bases between. The CDR3 totals 18 residues. CDR1 and CDR2 (germline): SGHKS, YYEKEE (reference sequence). The CDR3 reads CASSLEAGQRTLNTEAFF. Written as DNA, the CDR3 is TGTGCCAGCAGCTTGGAGGCCGGACAGCGAACCCTGAACACTGAAGCTTTCTTT.

The chain links TRBV29-1 to TRBJ1-2; D is uncertain. This CDR3 contains 12 residues. V lost 3 bases, J lost 2 bases, and 7 bases lay in between. The germline CDR1 and CDR2 sequences are SQVTM and ANQGSEA. CDR3 protein: CSVENKNYGYTF. DNA for the CDR3: TGCAGCGTTGAGAACAAGAACTATGGCTACACCTTC.

The chain is built from TRBV12-3 or TRBV12-4 and TRBJ2-2; D call uncertain. V was shortened by 1 base and J by 7 bases, with 7 bases between the two germline ends. The CDR3 spans 13 residues. The CDR3 nucleotides are TGTGCCAGCAGTTTAGATGGGCGCGGGGAGCTGTTTTTT. It encodes CASSLDGRGELFF.

Only a few counts were recorded for this clonotype. The rearrangement joins TRBV6-1 to TRBJ1-2; D is uncertain. Trimming removed 1 base at V and 4 bases at J, with 7 bases between. Per the germline V gene, CDR1 is MNHNS and CDR2 is SASEGT. The CDR3 has 13 amino acids. The CDR3 reads CASSEGAIYGYTF. CDR3 nucleotide sequence: TGTGCCAGCAGTGAAGGGGCTATCTATGGCTACACCTTC.

This rearrangement joins TRBV6-6 to TRBJ2-2; D gene unclear. The CDR3 spans 15 residues. Germline CDR1 and CDR2: MNHNY and SVGAGI (reference sequence). Trimming removed 0 bases from V and 1 base from J, with 6 bases in between. This CDR3 is CASSYSILNTGELFF. CDR3 coding DNA: TGTGCCAGCAGTTACTCGATCTTGAACACCGGGGAGCTGTTTTTT.